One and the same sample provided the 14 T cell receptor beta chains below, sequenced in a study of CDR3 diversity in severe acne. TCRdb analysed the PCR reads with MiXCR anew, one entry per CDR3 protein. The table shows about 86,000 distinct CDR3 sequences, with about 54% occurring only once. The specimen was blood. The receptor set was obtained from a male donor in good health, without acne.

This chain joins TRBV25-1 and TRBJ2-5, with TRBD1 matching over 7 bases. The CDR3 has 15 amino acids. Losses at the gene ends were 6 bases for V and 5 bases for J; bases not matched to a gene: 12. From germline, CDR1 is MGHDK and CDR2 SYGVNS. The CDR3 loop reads CASRGRDSPMETQYF. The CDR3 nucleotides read TGTGCCAGCAGAGGCCGGGACAGTCCCATGGAGACCCAGTACTTC.

Written as DNA, the CDR3 is TGTGCCAGCAGCCGGGGACTAGCGGAGGGGCGTGATACGCAGTATTTT. This translates into CASSRGLAEGRDTQYF. The chain couples TRBV2 to TRBJ2-3; 11 bases match TRBD2. This CDR3 is 16 amino acids long. Trimming at V came to 6 bases and at J to 6 bases, leaving 11 bases not matched to a gene. Germline V gene sequence: CDR1 SNHLY, CDR2 FYNNEI.

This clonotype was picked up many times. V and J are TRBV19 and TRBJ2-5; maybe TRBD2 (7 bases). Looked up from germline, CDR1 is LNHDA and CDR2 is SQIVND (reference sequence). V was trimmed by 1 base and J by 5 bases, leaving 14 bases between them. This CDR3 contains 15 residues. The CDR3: CASSIVGGRRETQYF. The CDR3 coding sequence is TGTGCCAGTAGTATAGTCGGGGGGCGGAGGGAGACCCAGTACTTC.

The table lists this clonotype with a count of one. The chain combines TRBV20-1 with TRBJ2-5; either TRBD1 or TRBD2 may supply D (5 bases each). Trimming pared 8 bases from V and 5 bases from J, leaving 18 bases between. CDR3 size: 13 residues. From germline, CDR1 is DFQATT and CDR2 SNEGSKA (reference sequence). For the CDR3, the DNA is TGCAGTTTTTTTTGGGGACGGGACGAGACCCAGTACTTC. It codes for CSFFWGRDETQYF.

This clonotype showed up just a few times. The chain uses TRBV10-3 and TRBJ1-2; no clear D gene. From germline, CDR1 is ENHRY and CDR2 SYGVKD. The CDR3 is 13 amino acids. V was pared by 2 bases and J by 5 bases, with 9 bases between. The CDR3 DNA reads TGTGCCATCAGTGAGGCGGACGCGTATGGCTACACCTTC. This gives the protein CAISEADAYGYTF.

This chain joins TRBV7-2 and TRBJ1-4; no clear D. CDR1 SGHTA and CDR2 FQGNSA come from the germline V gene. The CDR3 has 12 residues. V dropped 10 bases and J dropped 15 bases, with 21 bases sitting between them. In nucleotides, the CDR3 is TGTGCCACCACGGAGGACCTGAACAAGGTGTTTTTT. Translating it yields CATTEDLNKVFF.

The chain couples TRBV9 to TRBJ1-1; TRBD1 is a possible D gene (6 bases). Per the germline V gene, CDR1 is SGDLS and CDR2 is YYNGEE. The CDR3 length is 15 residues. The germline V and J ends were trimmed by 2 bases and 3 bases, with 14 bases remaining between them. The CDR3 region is CASSVIAGQHTEAFF. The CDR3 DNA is TGTGCCAGCAGCGTCATAGCGGGACAACACACTGAAGCTTTCTTT.

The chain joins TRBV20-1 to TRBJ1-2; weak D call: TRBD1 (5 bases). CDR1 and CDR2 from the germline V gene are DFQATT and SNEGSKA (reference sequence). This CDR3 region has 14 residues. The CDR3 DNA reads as TGCAGCACCAGGGATTGGGAGTTTAACTATGGCTACACCTTC. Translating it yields CSTRDWEFNYGYTF.

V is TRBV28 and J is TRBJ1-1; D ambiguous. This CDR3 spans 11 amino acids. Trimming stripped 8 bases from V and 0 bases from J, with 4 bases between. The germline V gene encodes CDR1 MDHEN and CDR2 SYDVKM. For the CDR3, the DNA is TGTGCCAGCTACGTGAACACTGAAGCTTTCTTT. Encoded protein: CASYVNTEAFF.

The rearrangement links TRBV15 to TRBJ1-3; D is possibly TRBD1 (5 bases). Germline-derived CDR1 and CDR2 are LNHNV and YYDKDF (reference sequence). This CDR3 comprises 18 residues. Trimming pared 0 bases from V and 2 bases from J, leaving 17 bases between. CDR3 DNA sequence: TGTGCCACCAGCAGAGATTACGGGGGTTCCCTAACTGGAAACACCATATATTTT. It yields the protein CATSRDYGGSLTGNTIYF.

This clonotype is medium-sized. The DNA for the CDR3 is TGTGCCAGCAGCCTAGGGATATTAGATTCACCCCTCCACTTT. Translated, it gives CASSLGILDSPLHF. The V call is TRBV7-9, the J call TRBJ1-6, with D unclear. Germline assignment: CDR1 SEHNR and CDR2 FQNEAQ (reference sequence). The CDR3 loop spans 14 amino acids. Trimming took off 5 bases at V and 8 bases at J, with 13 bases between the two ends.

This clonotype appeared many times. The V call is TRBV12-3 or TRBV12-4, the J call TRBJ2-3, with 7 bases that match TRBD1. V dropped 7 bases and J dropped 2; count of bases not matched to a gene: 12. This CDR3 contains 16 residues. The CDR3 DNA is TGTGCCAGCACCACGAATACACAGGGGCCCACAGATACGCAGTATTTT. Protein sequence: CASTTNTQGPTDTQYF.

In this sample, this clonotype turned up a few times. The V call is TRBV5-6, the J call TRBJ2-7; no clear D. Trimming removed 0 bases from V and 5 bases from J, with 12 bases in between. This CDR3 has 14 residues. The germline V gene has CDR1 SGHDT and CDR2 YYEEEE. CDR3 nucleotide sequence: TGTGCCAGCAGCTTGGACAGTGTTGAGGACGAGCAGTACTTC. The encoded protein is CASSLDSVEDEQYF. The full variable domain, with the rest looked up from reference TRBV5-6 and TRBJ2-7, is DAGVTQSPTHLIKTRGQQVTLRCSPKSGHDTVSWYQQALGQGPQFIFQYYEEEERQRGNFPDRFSGHQFPNYSSELNVNALLLGDSALYLCASSLDSVEDEQYFGPGTRLTVT.

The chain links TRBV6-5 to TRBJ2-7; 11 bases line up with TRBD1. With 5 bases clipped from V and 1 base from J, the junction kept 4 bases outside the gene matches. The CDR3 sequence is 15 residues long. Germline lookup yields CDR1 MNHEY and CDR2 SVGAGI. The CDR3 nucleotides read TGTGCCAGCAGTGAGGGACAGGGGGATTCCTACGAGCAGTACTTC. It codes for CASSEGQGDSYEQYF.